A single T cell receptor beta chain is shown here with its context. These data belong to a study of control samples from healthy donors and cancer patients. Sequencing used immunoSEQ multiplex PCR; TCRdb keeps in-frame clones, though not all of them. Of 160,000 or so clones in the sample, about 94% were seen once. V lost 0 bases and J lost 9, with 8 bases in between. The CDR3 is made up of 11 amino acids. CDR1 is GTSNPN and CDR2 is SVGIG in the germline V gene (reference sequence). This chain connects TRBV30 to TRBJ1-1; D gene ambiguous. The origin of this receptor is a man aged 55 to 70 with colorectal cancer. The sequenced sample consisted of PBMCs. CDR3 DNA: TGTGCCTGGAGTGTACTACAGAAAGCTTTCTTT. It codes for CAWSVLQKAFF.